The 21 T cell receptor beta chains in this list originate from one sample, sequenced in a study of cytomegalovirus exposure and HLA in healthy donors. It was with 60 Vbeta and 13 Jbeta primers that the PCR ran. Data came from immunoSEQ multiplex PCR; TCRdb stores just in-frame clones and leaves some out. The table shows 79,000 or so clones, with under 85% occurring only once. Specimen: PBMCs. The receptors shown here come from a woman aged 40-49 years in good health and CMV-seropositive.

The chain is built from TRBV2 and TRBJ1-2; 10 bases align to TRBD1. The CDR3 extends over 14 amino acids. The ends lost 6 bases at V and 6 bases at J; junction bases unmatched: 7. Germline CDR1 reads SNHLY; CDR2 reads FYNNEI. In DNA, the CDR3 is TGTGCCAGCAGATTCGAGGGGACAGGGGATGGCTACACCTTC. It encodes CASRFEGTGDGYTF.

This chain joins TRBV1 and TRBJ1-5; TRBD1 was called by the table and not checked on the DNA. TRBV1 counts as a pseudogene. This CDR3 spans 14 amino acids. CDR3 sequence (DNA): TGCACCAGCAGCCAAGGACACCACAATCAGCCCCAGCATTTT. Its protein product is CTSSQGHHNQPQHF.

The chain has TRBV7-8 and TRBJ1-2; D might be TRBD1 (5 bases). The CDR3 covers 17 residues. From germline, CDR1 is SGHVS and CDR2 FQNEAQ. The V end was cut by 5 bases, the J end by 1 base, with 20 bases between. The CDR3 spells CASSPRSPQGGNYGYTF. The CDR3 DNA is TGTGCCAGCAGCCCGCGTAGTCCGCAGGGAGGTAACTATGGCTACACCTTC.

The rearrangement uses TRBV25-1 and TRBJ2-1; unclear D gene. Germline CDR1 reads MGHDK; CDR2 reads SYGVNS. Trimming left V 7 bases short and J 7 bases short, with 17 bases between. The length of the CDR3 is 14 residues. For the CDR3, the DNA is TGTGCCAGCAACAATGTGCTTATGCCGAATGAGCAGTTCTTC. Protein product: CASNNVLMPNEQFF.

This clone was seen just once. This chain uses TRBV28 with TRBJ2-3; tentatively, D is TRBD1 (5 bases). The germline gives CDR1 MDHEN, CDR2 SYDVKM. The CDR3 is 15 amino acids. V lost 6 bases and J 1 base, leaving 14 bases between the germline ends. The CDR3 sequence is CASSRPRQRTDTQYF. Here the CDR3 DNA reads TGTGCCAGCAGCCGTCCGAGACAGCGCACAGATACGCAGTATTTT.

This clone was counted only a few times. This rearrangement joins TRBV18 to TRBJ1-1; D unclear. The V gene's germline CDR1 is KGHSH and CDR2 LQKENI. V lost 2 bases to trimming and J lost 1 base, with 8 bases between them. The CDR3 totals 14 residues. For the CDR3, the DNA is TGTGCCAGCTCACCAGCAGCGAAGAACACTGAAGCTTTCTTT. Amino acid sequence: CASSPAAKNTEAFF.

The chain recombines TRBV19 with TRBJ1-5; no clear D. Germline V gene sequence: CDR1 LNHDA, CDR2 SQIVND (reference sequence). The CDR3 is made up of 15 amino acids. V lost 3 bases and J lost 0, with 9 bases in between. The chain's CDR3 is CASSISSISNQPQHF. The CDR3 DNA is TGTGCCAGTAGTATCAGTTCCATTAGCAATCAGCCCCAGCATTTT.

This chain connects TRBV28 to TRBJ1-3; TRBD1 matches 8 bases. Germline V gives CDR1 MDHEN, CDR2 SYDVKM. V shed 6 bases and J 6 bases; nucleotides not matched to a gene: 7. This CDR3 is 14 amino acids long. CDR3 amino acids: CASRLDRVVNTIYF. CDR3 nucleotides: TGTGCCAGCAGACTGGACAGGGTGGTAAACACCATATATTTT.

The CDR3 sequence: CASRRIQGEGAFF. Here the CDR3 DNA reads TGTGCCAGCAGACGTATACAGGGCGAAGGCGCTTTCTTT. The chain couples TRBV7-9 to TRBJ1-1, with a tentative D call TRBD1 (6 bases). In germline, CDR1 is SEHNR, CDR2 FQNEAQ (reference sequence). The CDR3 runs to 13 residues. V was cut by 6 bases and J by 11 bases, with 19 bases left in between.

This chain uses TRBV9 with TRBJ1-1; TRBD1 matches 8 bases. Germline trimming cut 3 bases from V and 5 bases from J; bases unmatched to any gene: 12. There are 16 residues in the CDR3. CDR1 is SGDLS and CDR2 is YYNGEE in the germline V gene. CDR3 loop: CASSEQPRGRRTEAFF. In DNA, the CDR3 is TGTGCCAGCAGCGAACAACCCAGGGGGCGCCGAACTGAAGCTTTCTTT.

In its sample, this clone was seen once. This chain links TRBV9 with TRBJ1-2, with unresolved D. The CDR3 runs 12 residues. V gave up 4 bases and J gave up 4 bases, with 8 bases separating them. Germline CDR1 reads SGDLS; CDR2 reads YYNGEE. The CDR3 coding sequence is TGTGCCAGCAGCCCCAACAGCTATGGCTACACCTTC. This gives the protein CASSPNSYGYTF.

The chain carries TRBV10-3 and TRBJ1-2; D gene uncertain. Trimming took off 4 bases at V and 7 bases at J, with 13 bases between the two ends. The germline V gene encodes CDR1 ENHRY and CDR2 SYGVKD. CDR3 length: 13 residues. The CDR3: CAISVGPGGGYTF. The CDR3 region has the DNA TGTGCCATCAGTGTCGGACCAGGAGGTGGCTACACCTTC.

In this sample, this clone turned up a few times. This sequence joins TRBV28 and TRBJ2-7, with 8 bases matching TRBD2. Germline V gives CDR1 MDHEN, CDR2 SYDVKM. The CDR3 loop spans 15 amino acids. Unmatched junction bases numbered 4, after V lost 1 base and J lost 2 bases. CDR3 in amino acids: CASSLSVAGTYEQYF. CDR3 bases: TGTGCCAGCAGTTTATCAGTAGCGGGAACCTACGAGCAGTACTTC.

The V call is TRBV2, the J call TRBJ1-2; 9 nucleotides align to TRBD1. The trim removed 7 bases at V and 3 bases at J, leaving 6 bases unmatched. CDR3 size: 14 residues. The V gene's germline CDR1 is SNHLY and CDR2 FYNNEI. CDR3 bases: TGTGCCAGCAATACAGGGGGCAGGGACTATGGCTACACCTTC. This sequence encodes CASNTGGRDYGYTF. Combining the CDR3 with reference TRBV2 and TRBJ1-2 gives the whole variable domain EPEVTQTPSHQVTQMGQEVILRCVPISNHLYFYWYRQILGQKVEFLVSFYNNEISEKSEIFDDQFSVERPDGSNFTLKIRSTKLEDSAMYFCASNTGGRDYGYTFGSGTRLTVV.

This sequence joins TRBV30 and TRBJ1-1; 10 bases fit TRBD1. Looked up from germline, CDR1 is GTSNPN and CDR2 is SVGIG (reference sequence). V shed 3 bases and J 5 bases; nucleotides not matched to a gene: 3. The CDR3 runs to 13 residues. The CDR3 reads CAWRGQGGTEAFF. CDR3 bases: TGTGCCTGGAGAGGACAGGGGGGGACTGAAGCTTTCTTT. Looking up the rest from reference TRBV30 and TRBJ1-1 gives the full variable domain: SQTIHQWPATLVQPVGSPLSLECTVEGTSNPNLYWYRQAAGRGLQLLFYSVGIGQISSEVPQNLSASRPQDRQFILSSKKLLLSDSGFYLCAWRGQGGTEAFFGQGTRLTVV.

The chain carries TRBV2 and TRBJ1-1; maybe TRBD1 (5 bases). The CDR3 loop spans 14 amino acids. Germline V gives CDR1 SNHLY, CDR2 FYNNEI. V dropped 8 bases and J dropped 5 bases, with 18 bases sitting between them. The CDR3 bases are TGTGCCAGCCTACCGATGGGGCTACAAACTGAAGCTTTCTTT. Its protein is CASLPMGLQTEAFF.

This rearrangement joins TRBV7-3 to TRBJ2-5, with a weak D call TRBD2 (7 bases). V lost 1 base, J lost 5 bases, and 14 bases lay in between. Per the germline V gene, CDR1 is SGHTA and CDR2 is FQGTGA. The CDR3 is 15 amino acids. The CDR3 sequence is CASSLIAGAVETQYF. CDR3 DNA sequence: TGTGCCAGCAGCTTAATTGCGGGGGCGGTGGAGACCCAGTACTTC.

The chain is built from TRBV30 and TRBJ2-5; D may be TRBD1 (6 bases). The CDR3 sequence is 15 residues long. The germline V gene encodes CDR1 GTSNPN and CDR2 SVGIG (reference sequence). The V end was cut by 2 bases, the J end by 5 bases, with 18 bases between. CDR3 DNA: TGTGCCTGGAGTATCGGATCCAGGGGCCCGGAGACCCAGTACTTC. Residues: CAWSIGSRGPETQYF.

This clone has more than one count but fewer than ten. This chain joins TRBV6-5 and TRBJ1-1; D uncertain. The length of the CDR3 is 14 residues. V lost 7 bases, J lost 0 bases, and 12 bases lay in between. Germline-derived CDR1 and CDR2 are MNHEY and SVGAGI. The CDR3 DNA follows: TGTGCCAGCACGTCACCTAGAATGAACACTGAAGCTTTCTTT. Translated, it gives CASTSPRMNTEAFF.

V gene TRBV30 combines with J gene TRBJ1-2; D is unclear. Germline assignment: CDR1 GTSNPN and CDR2 SVGIG (reference sequence). Trimming stripped 8 bases from V and 8 bases from J, with 15 bases between. There are 11 residues in the CDR3. The CDR3 reads CAGIDFEGYTF. CDR3 nucleotides: TGTGCCGGAATAGACTTCGAGGGCTACACCTTC. The complete variable domain, with remaining parts taken from reference TRBV30 and TRBJ1-2, reads SQTIHQWPATLVQPVGSPLSLECTVEGTSNPNLYWYRQAAGRGLQLLFYSVGIGQISSEVPQNLSASRPQDRQFILSSKKLLLSDSGFYLCAGIDFEGYTFGSGTRLTVV.

The chain is built from TRBV5-1 and TRBJ2-1; TRBD2 agrees at 14 bases. CDR1 is SGHRS and CDR2 is YFSETQ in the germline V gene. The CDR3 is 17 amino acids. The J segment lost 4 bases and the V segment lost 5 bases, leaving 8 bases of the junction unmatched. Here the CDR3 DNA reads TGCGCCAGCAGGCCCGGGACTAGCGGGAGTAGGTACAATGAGCAGTTCTTC. It specifies CASRPGTSGSRYNEQFF.